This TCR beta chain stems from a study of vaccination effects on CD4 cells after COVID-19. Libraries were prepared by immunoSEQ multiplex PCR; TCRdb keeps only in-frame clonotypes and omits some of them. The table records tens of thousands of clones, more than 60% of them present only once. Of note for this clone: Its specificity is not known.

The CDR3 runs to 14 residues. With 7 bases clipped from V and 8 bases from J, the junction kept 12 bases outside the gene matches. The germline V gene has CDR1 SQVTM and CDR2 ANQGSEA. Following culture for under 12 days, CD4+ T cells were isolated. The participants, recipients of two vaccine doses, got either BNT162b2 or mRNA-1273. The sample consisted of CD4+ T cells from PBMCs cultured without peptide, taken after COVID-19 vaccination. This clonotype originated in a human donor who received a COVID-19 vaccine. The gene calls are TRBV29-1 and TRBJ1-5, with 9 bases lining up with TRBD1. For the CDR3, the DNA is TGCAGCGCTTTACTTACAGGGGGCTTAGAGCCCCAGCATTTT. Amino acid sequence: CSALLTGGLEPQHF.